This TCR beta chain was retrieved from a study of T-cell memory formation after mild COVID-19. Constant-segment primers and 5'RACE yielded cDNA libraries for TCR alpha and TCR beta, each carrying sample barcodes and UMIs. TCRdb ran MiXCR on the 5' RACE reads and lists one entry per CDR3 protein. The table records a few hundred thousand distinct CDR3 sequences, 24% of them present only once. Findings and limits, study-wide: Contracting clones localized mainly to CM and EM when CD4+ and mainly to EMRA when CD8+. There was no confirmation that second-wave clones peaking on day 37 were SARS-CoV-2 specific.

As concerns this clonotype: The antigen is unknown.

Sequences were obtained from PBMCs or a T cell subset sorted from them (not recorded which). The receptor comes from an adult woman who had mild COVID-19 (a few samples of this study predate the infection). Cell type and time point are not known.

The CDR3 sequence is CASGGQGNDEQYF. The CDR3 DNA sequence: TGTGCCAGCGGGGGACAGGGTAACGACGAGCAGTACTTC. V usage is TRBV7-2 and J usage is TRBJ2-7, with 9 bases that match TRBD1. The V segment lost 8 bases and the J segment 5 bases; nucleotides outside the gene matches: 7. From germline, CDR1 is SGHTA and CDR2 FQGNSA. This CDR3 is built from 13 residues.